These 21 T cell receptor beta chains were sequenced from one sample in a study of blood T cell repertoires in COVID-19. Measured with immunoSEQ multiplex PCR; TCRdb has only the in-frame clones, and not every one. The table includes 90,000 to 120,000 clones, approximately 90% detected once. Specimen: peripheral blood. These receptors were taken from a woman aged 25 to 45 with acute or convalescent COVID-19.

The J gene is TRBJ1-3, the V gene TRBV6-6; D is unresolved. Deletions cut 0 bases from V and 4 bases from J, with 10 bases between. Germline values: CDR1 MNHNY, CDR2 SVGAGI (reference sequence). The CDR3 is made up of 15 amino acids. The CDR3 protein is CASSYSNGPGNTIYF. The CDR3 coding sequence is TGTGCCAGCAGTTACTCGAATGGGCCCGGAAACACCATATATTTT.

The V gene is TRBV30, the J gene TRBJ2-4; possible D gene TRBD2, 7 bases. The germline CDR1 and CDR2 sequences are GTSNPN and SVGIG (reference sequence). CDR3 length equals 15 residues. The V gene lost 0 bases and the J gene lost 7 bases, with 16 bases spanning the gap. CDR3 region: CAWSVGGGGLNIQYF. The CDR3 DNA follows: TGTGCCTGGAGTGTAGGTGGGGGGGGCCTGAACATTCAGTACTTC. The whole variable domain, remainder taken from reference TRBV30 and TRBJ2-4, is SQTIHQWPATLVQPVGSPLSLECTVEGTSNPNLYWYRQAAGRGLQLLFYSVGIGQISSEVPQNLSASRPQDRQFILSSKKLLLSDSGFYLCAWSVGGGGLNIQYFGAGTRLSVL.

The chain joins TRBV2 to TRBJ1-2; no clear D. Trimming pared 10 bases from V and 6 bases from J, leaving 12 bases between. Looked up from germline, CDR1 is SNHLY and CDR2 is FYNNEI. CDR3 length: 11 amino acids. The CDR3 coding sequence is TGTGCCACCCACCTCCCGGATGGCTACACCTTC. This translates into CATHLPDGYTF.

The chain uses TRBV4-1 and TRBJ1-2; 7 nucleotides align to TRBD1. The CDR3 loop spans 14 amino acids. Germline V gives CDR1 MGHRA, CDR2 YSYEKL. V shed 2 bases, J shed 4 bases, and the junction held 4 bases outside the gene matches. The CDR3 is CASSQLRGPYGYTF. The CDR3 bases are TGCGCCAGCAGCCAACTGAGGGGGCCCTATGGCTACACCTTC.

The rearrangement joins TRBV29-1 to TRBJ1-2, with a possible D match to TRBD1 (5 bases). Germline V gene data show CDR1 as SQVTM and CDR2 as ANQGSEA. V lost 2 bases, J lost 0 bases, and 10 bases lay in between. The CDR3 runs 14 residues. This CDR3 is CSVERTRTNYGYTF. CDR3 nucleotide sequence: TGCAGCGTTGAACGGACAAGGACTAACTATGGCTACACCTTC.

The gene calls are TRBV2 and TRBJ1-3; D is undetermined. Germline V gene data show CDR1 as SNHLY and CDR2 as FYNNEI. Trimming stripped 6 bases from V and 3 bases from J, with 6 bases between. This CDR3 has 12 residues. The CDR3 here is CASRSGGNTIYF. In nucleotides, the CDR3 is TGTGCCAGCAGGAGCGGTGGAAACACCATATATTTT. Together with reference TRBV2 and TRBJ1-3, the CDR3 gives the full variable domain: EPEVTQTPSHQVTQMGQEVILRCVPISNHLYFYWYRQILGQKVEFLVSFYNNEISEKSEIFDDQFSVERPDGSNFTLKIRSTKLEDSAMYFCASRSGGNTIYFGEGSWLTVV.

This chain uses TRBV4-2 with TRBJ2-1; 10 bases agree with TRBD1. The CDR3 consists of 16 residues. V shed 1 base and J 8 bases; nucleotides not matched to a gene: 8. CDR1 and CDR2 from the germline V gene are LGHNA and YNFKEQ. The CDR3 DNA reads as TGTGCCAGCAGCCAAGCGGGACAGGGGAGGGGAGATGAGCAGTTCTTC. As protein: CASSQAGQGRGDEQFF.

V and J are TRBV28 and TRBJ1-3; D gene uncertain. The ends were cut back, 3 bases at V and 0 bases at J, with 9 bases in the middle. Germline V gene sequence: CDR1 MDHEN, CDR2 SYDVKM. The CDR3 contains 15 residues. The CDR3, as DNA: TGTGCCAGCAGTTTCCCAATACTCTCTGGAAACACCATATATTTT. It specifies CASSFPILSGNTIYF.

The V gene is TRBV6-2 or TRBV6-3, the J gene TRBJ1-1, with TRBD1 matching over 7 bases. This CDR3 comprises 15 residues. The germline gives CDR1 MNHEY, CDR2 SVGEGT. V lost 2 bases, J lost 5 bases, and 8 bases stayed unmatched. Here the CDR3 reads CASSYLYRGGTEAFF. The CDR3 DNA reads TGTGCCAGCAGTTACCTATACAGGGGAGGAACTGAAGCTTTCTTT.

The V call is TRBV28, the J call TRBJ1-2; D gene unclear. The CDR3 spans 13 residues. Trimming took off 2 bases at V and 4 bases at J, with 8 bases between the two ends. CDR1 MDHEN and CDR2 SYDVKM come from the germline V gene. CDR3: CASSLPQIYGYTF. In DNA, the CDR3 is TGTGCCAGCAGTTTACCACAGATCTATGGCTACACCTTC.

The chain combines TRBV10-2 with TRBJ2-7; 8 bases match TRBD1. V shed 8 bases, J shed 0 bases, and the junction held 12 bases outside the gene matches. CDR3 length equals 16 residues. Germline V gene lookup returns CDR1 WSHSY and CDR2 SAAADI. CDR3: CASALSGGIASYEQYF. The CDR3 DNA sequence: TGCGCCAGCGCCCTTTCAGGGGGCATAGCCTCCTACGAGCAGTACTTC.

The chain has TRBV5-1 and TRBJ1-1; D might be TRBD1 (6 bases). CDR1 is SGHRS, CDR2 YFSETQ, per germline. This CDR3 region has 14 residues. Trimming left V 4 bases short and J 10 bases short, with 20 bases between. CDR3 sequence: CASSDLKGERVAFF. In DNA form, the CDR3 reads TGCGCCAGCAGCGACTTGAAGGGGGAAAGGGTAGCTTTCTTT.

The V and J genes are TRBV7-2 and TRBJ2-3; weak D call: TRBD1 (6 bases). V gave up 4 bases and J gave up 2 bases, with 19 bases separating them. The CDR3 loop spans 17 amino acids. CDR1 SGHTA and CDR2 FQGNSA come from the germline V gene. CDR3 in amino acids: CASSSSMRWGHTDTQYF. CDR3 nucleotide sequence: TGTGCCAGCAGCTCCTCGATGAGATGGGGGCACACAGATACGCAGTATTTT.

This clone was counted between two and nine times. The gene calls are TRBV5-1 and TRBJ2-7; possibly TRBD1 for D (6 bases). CDR1 is SGHRS, CDR2 YFSETQ, per germline. V was clipped by 0 bases and J by 1 base, with 11 bases between them. The CDR3 sequence is 15 residues long. This chain's CDR3 is CASSLAGRGSYEQYF. CDR3 DNA sequence: TGCGCCAGCAGCTTGGCCGGTAGGGGGTCCTACGAGCAGTACTTC.

CDR3 protein: CASSPNRWDEQYF. The CDR3 nucleotides are TGTGCCAGCTCACCAAACAGGTGGGACGAGCAGTACTTC. The gene calls are TRBV18 and TRBJ2-7, with D perhaps matching TRBD1 (5 bases). Germline assignment: CDR1 KGHSH and CDR2 LQKENI. The CDR3 is made up of 13 amino acids. V was trimmed by 2 bases and J by 5 bases, leaving 10 bases between them.

The chain combines TRBV11-2 with TRBJ2-3; TRBD2 agrees at 10 bases. After removal of 6 bases from V and 5 bases from J, the junction contained 8 bases not matched to a gene. Germline-derived CDR1 and CDR2 are SGHAT and FQNNGV. The CDR3 length is 15 residues. CDR3 residues: CASRRAGGLVDTQYF. CDR3 DNA: TGTGCCAGCAGGCGAGCGGGGGGGCTAGTAGATACGCAGTATTTT.

The chain carries TRBV9 and TRBJ2-1; 8 bases line up with TRBD1. The CDR3 totals 14 residues. J gave up 9 bases and V 4 bases, and 9 bases lay outside the gene matches. The V gene's germline CDR1 is SGDLS and CDR2 YYNGEE. The CDR3 loop reads CASSTRQGLGEQFF. The DNA for the CDR3 is TGTGCCAGCAGCACTCGACAGGGGCTTGGTGAGCAGTTCTTC.

The chain recombines TRBV3-1 (or the pseudogene TRBV3-2) with TRBJ2-5, with D possibly TRBD1 on 5 matching bases. Germline CDR1 and CDR2: LGHDT and YNNKEL (reference sequence). The CDR3 has 14 residues. The germline V and J ends were trimmed by 4 bases and 7 bases, with 16 bases remaining between them. As DNA, the CDR3 is TGTGCCAGCAGCCGAGAGACGGCAAGGGGGACCCAGTACTTC. The encoded protein is CASSRETARGTQYF.

The chain uses TRBV19 and TRBJ2-1, with TRBD2 identical over 7 bases. J was trimmed by 0 bases and V by 10 bases; bases with no gene match: 6. The CDR3 is 14 amino acids. Germline lookup yields CDR1 LNHDA and CDR2 SQIVND (reference sequence). The CDR3 sequence is CATEAGSSYNEQFF. CDR3 in DNA: TGTGCCACTGAAGCGGGGTCCTCCTACAATGAGCAGTTCTTC.

The J gene is TRBJ2-6, the V gene TRBV2; no reliable D call. V was shortened by 4 bases and J by 0 bases, with 10 bases between the two germline ends. The CDR3 is 16 residues long. Germline CDR1 is SNHLY and CDR2 is FYNNEI. This CDR3 reads CASSARKSSGANVLTF. The CDR3, as DNA: TGTGCCAGCAGTGCCCGTAAGAGCTCTGGGGCCAACGTCCTGACTTTC.

J is TRBJ1-5 and V is TRBV29-1; 8 bases fit TRBD1. CDR1 is SQVTM, CDR2 ANQGSEA, per germline. V was clipped by 6 bases and J by 4 bases; unmatched bases: 2. CDR3 length equals 12 residues. In DNA form, the CDR3 reads TGCAGCGTCCGACAGGGGAATCAGCCCCAGCATTTT. Protein sequence: CSVRQGNQPQHF.